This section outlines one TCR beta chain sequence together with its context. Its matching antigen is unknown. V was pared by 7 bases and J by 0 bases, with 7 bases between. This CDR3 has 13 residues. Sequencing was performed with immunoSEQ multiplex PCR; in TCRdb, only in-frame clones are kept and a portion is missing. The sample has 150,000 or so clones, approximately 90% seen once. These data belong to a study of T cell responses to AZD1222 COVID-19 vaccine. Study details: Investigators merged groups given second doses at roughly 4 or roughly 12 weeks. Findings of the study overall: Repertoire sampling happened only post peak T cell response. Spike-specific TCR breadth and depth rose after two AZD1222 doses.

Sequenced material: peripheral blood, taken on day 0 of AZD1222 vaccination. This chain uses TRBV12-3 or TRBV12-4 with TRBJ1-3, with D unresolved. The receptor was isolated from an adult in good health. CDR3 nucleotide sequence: TGTGCCAGCACGGGTAGCTCTGGAAACACCATATATTTT. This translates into CASTGSSGNTIYF.